This TCR beta chain was captured by sequencing in a study of T-cell reconstitution after alpha-beta-depleted transplantation in children. Findings and caveats of the study: About two months after transplant, alpha-beta T cells reportedly came from several hundred expanded graft clones.

It was with unique molecular identifiers that the TCRbeta library was prepared. TCRdb called the PCR reads again in MiXCR, with one record for every CDR3 protein. The data contain about 830,000 distinct CDR3 sequences, about 15% of them singletons. On this clonotype: Its antigen is unknown.

This TCR came from a male patient aged 5 to 17 who had a stem cell transplant for acute lymphoblastic leukemia, so the T cells may come from the graft donor. The input for sequencing was PBMCs, mostly from graft donor cells, taken 360 days after TCRalphabeta/CD19-depleted stem cell transplant.

This CDR3 is CASSSDGPPRYF. CDR3 nucleotide sequence: TGTGCCAGCAGCTCCGATGGACCCCCTCGGTACTTC. This rearrangement joins TRBV7-3 to TRBJ2-5, with D uncertain. Trimming removed 4 bases at V and 13 bases at J, with 16 bases between. CDR1 and CDR2 from the germline V gene are SGHTA and FQGTGA. This CDR3 is built from 12 residues.